This T cell receptor (beta chain) was identified during a study of blood T cell repertoires in COVID-19. Germline values: CDR1 MDHEN, CDR2 SYDVKM. The CDR3 contains 17 residues. J lost 3 bases, V lost 5 bases, and 9 bases had no gene match. Method: immunoSEQ multiplex PCR; TCRdb's copy keeps in-frame clones and lacks some. This table has some 300,000 clones, about 87% appearing once. The sample comprised peripheral blood. This clonotype originated in a woman aged 25 to 45 who had recovered from COVID-19. This chain links TRBV28 with TRBJ2-1; 11 nucleotides line up with TRBD2. The CDR3 loop is CASSELAGATYYNEQFF. As DNA, the CDR3 is TGTGCCAGCAGTGAACTAGCGGGGGCCACCTACTACAATGAGCAGTTCTTC.